Below are 10 T cell receptor beta chains sequenced from a single sample in a study of human T cells and chemical hapten exposure. MiXCR was run by TCRdb on the RACE reads, yielding one entry per CDR3 protein. There are around 80,000 distinct CDR3 sequences in the sample; approximately 7% occur only once, and 1.3% lies in the top ten. As to time point: patch test 2, 6 weeks after DPC sensitization. Regarding treatment: therapeutic diphenylcyclopropenone sensitization with weekly scalp DPC. This specimen was whole blood, taken in connection with sensitization to the hapten diphenylcyclopropenone (DPC). The receptors were gathered from a young woman with alopecia areata. Some clones in this sample may be carry-over from other donors' samples.

The V gene is TRBV20-1, the J gene TRBJ2-7; tentatively, D is TRBD1 (6 bases). From germline, CDR1 is DFQATT and CDR2 SNEGSKA (reference sequence). V was clipped by 6 bases and J by 1 base, with 16 bases between them. This CDR3 comprises 14 residues. In DNA form, the CDR3 reads TGCAGTGCGGCCAGGACAGAAGAGTCCTACGAGCAGTACTTC. This codes for CSAARTEESYEQYF.

This clonotype was detected many times. V and J are TRBV20-1 and TRBJ1-5; D is uncertain. V was cut by 6 bases and J by 2 bases, with 11 bases left in between. The CDR3 totals 13 residues. CDR1 is DFQATT and CDR2 is SNEGSKA in the germline V gene (reference sequence). In DNA, the CDR3 is TGCAGTGCCGCACCTGGGGGCAATCAGCCCCAGCATTTT. It is translated as CSAAPGGNQPQHF.

This clonotype was counted at least ten times. The V and J genes are TRBV19 and TRBJ1-4; D is unclear. Trimming removed 8 bases from V and 4 bases from J, with 5 bases in between. Germline assignment: CDR1 LNHDA and CDR2 SQIVND (reference sequence). The CDR3 loop spans 11 amino acids. The DNA of the CDR3 is TGTGCCAGTCGATTTAATGAAAAACTGTTTTTT. It is translated as CASRFNEKLFF.

This clonotype was seen repeatedly, ten times or more. The chain uses TRBV20-1 and TRBJ2-1; D gene unclear. Looked up from germline, CDR1 is DFQATT and CDR2 is SNEGSKA (reference sequence). This CDR3 comprises 11 residues. Trimming cost V 2 bases and J 5 bases, with 4 bases left between them. The CDR3: CSARFHNEQFF. CDR3 DNA sequence: TGCAGTGCTAGATTCCACAATGAGCAGTTCTTC.

The chain carries TRBV20-1 and TRBJ1-4; D remains ambiguous. V was cut by 2 bases and J by 5 bases, with 9 bases left in between. The CDR3 consists of 13 residues. CDR1 is DFQATT, CDR2 SNEGSKA, per germline (reference sequence). The CDR3 nucleotides read TGCAGTGCTAGACGGGAGGGAAATGAAAAACTGTTTTTT. This sequence encodes CSARREGNEKLFF.

Ten or more counts support this clonotype. The genes are TRBV5-1 and TRBJ1-1; D remains ambiguous. This CDR3 spans 15 amino acids. Germline V gene data show CDR1 as SGHRS and CDR2 as YFSETQ. V was shortened by 2 bases and J by 7 bases, with 18 bases between the two germline ends. This chain's CDR3 is CASSFSTAPQFEAFF. DNA for the CDR3: TGCGCCAGCAGCTTTTCGACGGCTCCACAATTTGAAGCTTTCTTT.

This clonotype came up many times. This sequence joins TRBV30 and TRBJ1-1; no clear D. This CDR3 comprises 11 residues. CDR1 is GTSNPN and CDR2 is SVGIG in the germline V gene (reference sequence). V lost 0 bases to trimming and J lost 4 bases, with 3 bases between them. In DNA, the CDR3 is TGTGCCTGGAGTGTTGGCACTGAAGCTTTCTTT. This translates into CAWSVGTEAFF. Together with reference TRBV30 and TRBJ1-1, the CDR3 gives the full variable domain: SQTIHQWPATLVQPVGSPLSLECTVEGTSNPNLYWYRQAAGRGLQLLFYSVGIGQISSEVPQNLSASRPQDRQFILSSKKLLLSDSGFYLCAWSVGTEAFFGQGTRLTVV.

This clonotype occurred a few times. The chain recombines TRBV7-6 with TRBJ1-1; weak D call: TRBD1 (6 bases). Trimming removed 0 bases at V and 1 base at J, with 9 bases between. Germline V gives CDR1 SGHVS, CDR2 FNYEAQ. The CDR3 covers 15 residues. CDR3 in DNA: TGTGCCAGCAGCTTAGCCACAGGGCGGAACACTGAAGCTTTCTTT. Translation gives CASSLATGRNTEAFF.

Regarding this clonotype: A read error may be the cause here, since a much bigger clone is one base away. The rearrangement uses TRBV14 and TRBJ2-3; D is uncertain. CDR3 length: 14 amino acids. The germline V gene has CDR1 SGHDN and CDR2 FVKESK. The V end was cut by 1 base, the J end by 1 base, with 6 bases between. Here the CDR3 reads CASSQVGCTDTQYF. In DNA, the CDR3 is TGTGCCAGCAGCCAAGTGGGCTGCACAGATACGCAGTATTTT.

This clonotype was detected a few times. The junction differs from germline at one of its ends, possibly a read error. J is TRBJ1-1 and V is TRBV20-1, with D possibly matching TRBD1 (5 bases). Germline loops: CDR1 DFQATT, CDR2 SNEGSKA (reference sequence). This CDR3 has 12 residues. The CDR3 loop reads CSASLLAIAGLF. For the CDR3, the DNA is TGCAGTGCTAGTTTACTGGCTATCGCAGGGTTATTT.